This T cell receptor (beta chain) was found in a study of identical twins. TCRdb processed the 5' RACE reads anew with MiXCR; each CDR3 protein has one entry. This sample has roughly 630,000 distinct CDR3 sequences, with around 7.5% found just once. The CDR3 sequence is 13 residues long. The ends were cut back, 4 bases at V and 6 bases at J, with 13 bases in the middle. The germline V gene encodes CDR1 MNHEY and CDR2 SMNVEV (reference sequence). Study-wide results and limits: Analyses of zero insertions could be partly confounded by invariant MAIT and iNKT cells.

This clonotype has ten or more counts. Its specificity is unknown. In addition, the sample was reused for a study of yellow fever vaccine responses in identical twins.

The source is a woman between 18 and 29 years old in good health. Source material: PBMCs. The chain couples TRBV27 to TRBJ2-7; D gene ambiguous. The CDR3 sequence is CASSSPSGSEQYF. CDR3 DNA: TGTGCCAGCAGTTCACCTTCCGGGTCCGAGCAGTACTTC.